This T cell receptor beta chain was recovered during a study of lymphopenia after photon versus proton radiotherapy. V gave up 3 bases and J gave up 6 bases, with 12 bases separating them. The CDR3 totals 13 residues. The germline V gene encodes CDR1 SGHKS and CDR2 YYEKEE (reference sequence). Measured with immunoSEQ multiplex PCR; TCRdb has only the in-frame clones, and not every one. The sample gives over 50,000 clones, 70% to 90% of which show up once; approximately 2% is in the top ten. Remarks on this clone: Antigen: not known.

Regarding the study as a whole: Relative stability marked proton patients; photon patients lost diversity and naive cells.

The chain links TRBV5-5 to TRBJ1-2; D perhaps matches TRBD1 (5 bases). The origin of this receptor is a middle-aged man with gastric cancer. The sequencing here drew on peripheral blood, taken from a patient treated with photon-based radiotherapy. CDR3 coding DNA: TGTGCCAGCAGCTGGACGATCAGGGATGGCTACACCTTC. Encoded protein: CASSWTIRDGYTF.